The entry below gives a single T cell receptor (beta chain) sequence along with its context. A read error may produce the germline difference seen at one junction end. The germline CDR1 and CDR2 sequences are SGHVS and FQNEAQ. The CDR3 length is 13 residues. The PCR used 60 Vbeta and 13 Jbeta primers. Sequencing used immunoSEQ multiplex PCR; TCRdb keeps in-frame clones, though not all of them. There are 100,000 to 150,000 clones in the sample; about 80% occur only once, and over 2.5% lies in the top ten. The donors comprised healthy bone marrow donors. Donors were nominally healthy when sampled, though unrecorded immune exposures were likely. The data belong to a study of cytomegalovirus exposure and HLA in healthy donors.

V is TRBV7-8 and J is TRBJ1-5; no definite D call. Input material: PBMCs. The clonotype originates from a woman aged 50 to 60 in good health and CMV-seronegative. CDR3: CANSFGGHQPQHF. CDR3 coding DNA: TGTGCCAACAGCTTCGGTGGGCATCAGCCCCAGCATTTT.